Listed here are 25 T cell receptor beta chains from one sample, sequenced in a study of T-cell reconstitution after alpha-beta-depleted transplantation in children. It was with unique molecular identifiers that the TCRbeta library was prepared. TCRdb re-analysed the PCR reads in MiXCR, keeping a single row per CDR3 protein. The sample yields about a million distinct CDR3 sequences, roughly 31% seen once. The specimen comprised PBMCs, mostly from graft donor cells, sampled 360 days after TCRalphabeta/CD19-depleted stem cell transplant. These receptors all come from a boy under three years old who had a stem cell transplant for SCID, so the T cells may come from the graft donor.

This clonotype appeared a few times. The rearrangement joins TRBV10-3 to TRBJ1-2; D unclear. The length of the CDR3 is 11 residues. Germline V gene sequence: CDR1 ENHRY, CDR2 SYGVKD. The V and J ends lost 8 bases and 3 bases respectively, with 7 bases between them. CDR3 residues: CAIARDYGYTF. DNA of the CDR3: TGTGCCATCGCCCGAGACTATGGCTACACCTTC.

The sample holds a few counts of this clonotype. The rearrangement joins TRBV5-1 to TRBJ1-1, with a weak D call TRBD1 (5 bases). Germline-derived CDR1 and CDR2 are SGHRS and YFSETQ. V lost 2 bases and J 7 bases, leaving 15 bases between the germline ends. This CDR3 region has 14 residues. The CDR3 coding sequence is TGCGCCAGCAGCTTCGGCCAGGCGGGGGATGAAGCTTTCTTT. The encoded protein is CASSFGQAGDEAFF.

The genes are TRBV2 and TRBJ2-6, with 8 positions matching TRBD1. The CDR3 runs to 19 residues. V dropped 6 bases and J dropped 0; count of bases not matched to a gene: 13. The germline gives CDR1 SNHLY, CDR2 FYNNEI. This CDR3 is CASRTALDRATSGANVLTF. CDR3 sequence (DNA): TGTGCCAGCAGAACCGCTCTGGACAGGGCTACCTCTGGGGCCAACGTCCTGACTTTC.

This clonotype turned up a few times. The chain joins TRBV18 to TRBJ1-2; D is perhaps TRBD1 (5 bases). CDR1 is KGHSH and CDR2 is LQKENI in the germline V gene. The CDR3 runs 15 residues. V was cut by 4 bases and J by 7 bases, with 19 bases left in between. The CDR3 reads CASSQKGPRESGYTF. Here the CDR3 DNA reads TGTGCCAGCTCACAAAAGGGGCCCAGAGAGTCTGGCTACACCTTC.

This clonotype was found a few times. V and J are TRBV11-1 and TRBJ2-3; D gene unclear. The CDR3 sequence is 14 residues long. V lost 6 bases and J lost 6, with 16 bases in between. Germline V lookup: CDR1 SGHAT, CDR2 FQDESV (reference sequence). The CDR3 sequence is CASRPDQKRDTQYF. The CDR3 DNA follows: TGTGCCAGCAGGCCGGATCAAAAGAGGGATACGCAGTATTTT. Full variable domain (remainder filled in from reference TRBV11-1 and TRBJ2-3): EAEVAQSPRYKITEKSQAVAFWCDPISGHATLYWYRQILGQGPELLVQFQDESVVDDSQLPKDRFSAERLKGVDSTLKIQPAELGDSAMYLCASRPDQKRDTQYFGPGTRLTVL.

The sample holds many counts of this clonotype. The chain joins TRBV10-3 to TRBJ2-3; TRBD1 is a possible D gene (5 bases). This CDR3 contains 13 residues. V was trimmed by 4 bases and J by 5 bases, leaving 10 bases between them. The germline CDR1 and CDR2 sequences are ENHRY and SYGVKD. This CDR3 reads CAISGPGLDTQYF. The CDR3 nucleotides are TGTGCCATCAGTGGTCCAGGGTTAGATACGCAGTATTTT.

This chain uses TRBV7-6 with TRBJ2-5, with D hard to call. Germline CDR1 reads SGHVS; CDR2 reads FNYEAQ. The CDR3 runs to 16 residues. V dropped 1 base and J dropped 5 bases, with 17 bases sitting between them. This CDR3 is CASSLVRAYPTETQYF. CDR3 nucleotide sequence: TGTGCCAGCAGCTTAGTCCGGGCATACCCTACCGAGACCCAGTACTTC.

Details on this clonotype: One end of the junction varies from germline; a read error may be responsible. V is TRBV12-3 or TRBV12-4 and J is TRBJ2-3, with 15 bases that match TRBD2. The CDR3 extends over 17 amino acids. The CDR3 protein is CAISAGLAGGTTDTQYF. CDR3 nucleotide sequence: TGTGCCATCAGTGCGGGACTAGCGGGGGGCACCACAGATACGCAGTATTTT.

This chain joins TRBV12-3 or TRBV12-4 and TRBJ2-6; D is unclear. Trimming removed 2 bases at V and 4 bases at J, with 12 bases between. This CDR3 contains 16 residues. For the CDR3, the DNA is TGTGCCAGCAGTTTAAAGGGTGGGAACGGGGCCAACGTCCTGACTTTC. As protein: CASSLKGGNGANVLTF.

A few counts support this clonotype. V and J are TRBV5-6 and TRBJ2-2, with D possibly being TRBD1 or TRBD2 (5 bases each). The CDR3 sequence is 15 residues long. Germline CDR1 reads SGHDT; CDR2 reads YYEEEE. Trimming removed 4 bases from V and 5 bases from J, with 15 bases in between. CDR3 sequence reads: CASSPLMGETGELFF. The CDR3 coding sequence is TGTGCCAGCAGCCCGTTGATGGGGGAAACCGGGGAGCTGTTTTTT.

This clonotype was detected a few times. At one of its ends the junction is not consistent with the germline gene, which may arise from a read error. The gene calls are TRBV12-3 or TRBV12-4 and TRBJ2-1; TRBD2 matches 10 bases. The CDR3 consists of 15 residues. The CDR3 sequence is CASSLAGEASNEQFF. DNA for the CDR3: TGTGCCAGCAGTCTAGCGGGGGAGGCTTCCAATGAGCAGTTCTTC.

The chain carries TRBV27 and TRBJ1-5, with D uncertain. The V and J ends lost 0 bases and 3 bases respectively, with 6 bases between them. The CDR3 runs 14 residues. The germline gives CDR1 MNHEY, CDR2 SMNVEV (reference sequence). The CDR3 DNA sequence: TGTGCCAGCAGTTTATCAGGGCTCAATCAGCCCCAGCATTTT. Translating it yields CASSLSGLNQPQHF.

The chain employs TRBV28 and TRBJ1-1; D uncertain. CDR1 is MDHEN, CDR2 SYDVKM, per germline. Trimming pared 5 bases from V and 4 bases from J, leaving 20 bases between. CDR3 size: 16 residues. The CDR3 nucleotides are TGTGCCAGCAGTGCCCATGAGGTCACATGGGGCACTGAAGCTTTCTTT. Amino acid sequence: CASSAHEVTWGTEAFF.

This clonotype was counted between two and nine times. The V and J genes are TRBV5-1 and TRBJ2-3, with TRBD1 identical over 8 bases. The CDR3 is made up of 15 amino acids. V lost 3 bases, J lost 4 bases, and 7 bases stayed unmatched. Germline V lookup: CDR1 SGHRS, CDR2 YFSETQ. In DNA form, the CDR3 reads TGCGCCAGCAGCTATGGACAGGGCGCCGCAGATACGCAGTATTTT. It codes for CASSYGQGAADTQYF.

The CDR3 here is CASSQVRDRREKLFF. In nucleotides, the CDR3 is TGTGCCAGCAGCCAAGTCAGGGATCGTCGCGAAAAACTGTTTTTT. The chain employs TRBV3-1 and TRBJ1-4; weak D call: TRBD1 (5 bases). This CDR3 contains 15 residues. V was shortened by 1 base and J by 8 bases, with 14 bases between the two germline ends. Per the germline V gene, CDR1 is LGHDT and CDR2 is YNNKEL (reference sequence).

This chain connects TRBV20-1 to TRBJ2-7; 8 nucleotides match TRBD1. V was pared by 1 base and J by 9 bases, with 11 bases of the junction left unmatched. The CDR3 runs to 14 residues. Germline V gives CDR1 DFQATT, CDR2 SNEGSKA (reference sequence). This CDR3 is CSARVKTGEWGQYF. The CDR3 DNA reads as TGCAGTGCTAGAGTCAAGACAGGGGAATGGGGGCAGTACTTC.

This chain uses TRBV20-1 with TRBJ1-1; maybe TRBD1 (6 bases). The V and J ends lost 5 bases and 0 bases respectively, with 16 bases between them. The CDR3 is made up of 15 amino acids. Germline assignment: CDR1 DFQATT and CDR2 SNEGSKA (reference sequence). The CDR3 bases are TGCAGTGCTCGATCAGGGGCTGGGATGAACACTGAAGCTTTCTTT. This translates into CSARSGAGMNTEAFF.

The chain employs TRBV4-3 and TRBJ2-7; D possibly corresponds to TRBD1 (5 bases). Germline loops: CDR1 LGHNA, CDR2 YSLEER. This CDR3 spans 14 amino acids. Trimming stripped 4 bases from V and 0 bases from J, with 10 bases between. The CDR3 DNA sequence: TGCGCCAGCAGCCGGACATACGACTCCTACGAGCAGTACTTC. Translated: CASSRTYDSYEQYF.

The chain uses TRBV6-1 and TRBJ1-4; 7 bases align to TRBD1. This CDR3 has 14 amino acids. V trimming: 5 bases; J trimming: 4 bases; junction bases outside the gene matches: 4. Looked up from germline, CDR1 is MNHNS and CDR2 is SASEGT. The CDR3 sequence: CASSRGGYNEKLFF. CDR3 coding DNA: TGTGCCAGCAGTCGAGGGGGCTATAATGAAAAACTGTTTTTT.

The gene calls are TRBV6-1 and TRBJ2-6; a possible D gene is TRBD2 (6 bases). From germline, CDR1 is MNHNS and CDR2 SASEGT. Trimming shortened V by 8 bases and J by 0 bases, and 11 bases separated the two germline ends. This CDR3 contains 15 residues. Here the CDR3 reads CASGGPYSGANVLTF. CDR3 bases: TGTGCCAGCGGAGGGCCCTACTCTGGGGCCAACGTCCTGACTTTC.

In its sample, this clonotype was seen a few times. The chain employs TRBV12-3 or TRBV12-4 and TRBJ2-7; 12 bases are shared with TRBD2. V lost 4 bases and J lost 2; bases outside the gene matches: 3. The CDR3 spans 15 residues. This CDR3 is CASSSSGGAPYEQYF. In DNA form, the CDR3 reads TGTGCCAGCAGTTCTAGCGGGGGGGCTCCCTACGAGCAGTACTTC.

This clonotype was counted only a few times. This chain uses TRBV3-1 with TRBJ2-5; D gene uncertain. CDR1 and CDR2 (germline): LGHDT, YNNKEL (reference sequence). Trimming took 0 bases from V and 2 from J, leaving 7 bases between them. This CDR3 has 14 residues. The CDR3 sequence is CASSQEPSQETQYF. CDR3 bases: TGTGCCAGCAGCCAAGAACCGAGTCAAGAGACCCAGTACTTC.

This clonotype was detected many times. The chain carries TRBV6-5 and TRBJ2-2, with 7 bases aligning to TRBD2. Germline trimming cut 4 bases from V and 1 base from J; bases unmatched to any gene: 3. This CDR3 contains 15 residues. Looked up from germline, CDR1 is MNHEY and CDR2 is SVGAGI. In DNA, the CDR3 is TGTGCCAGCAGTTTAGGACTAGTGAACACCGGGGAGCTGTTTTTT. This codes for CASSLGLVNTGELFF.

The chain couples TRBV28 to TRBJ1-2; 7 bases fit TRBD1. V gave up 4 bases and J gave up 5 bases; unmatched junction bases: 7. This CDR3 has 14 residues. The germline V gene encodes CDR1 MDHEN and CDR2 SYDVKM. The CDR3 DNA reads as TGTGCCAGCAGTTGGGGGACAGCCTTTTATGGCTACACCTTC. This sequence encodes CASSWGTAFYGYTF.

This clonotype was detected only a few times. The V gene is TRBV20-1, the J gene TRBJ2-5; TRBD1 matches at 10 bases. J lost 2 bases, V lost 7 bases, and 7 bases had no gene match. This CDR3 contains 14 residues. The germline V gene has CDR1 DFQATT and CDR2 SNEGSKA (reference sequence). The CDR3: CSDTGQGPQETQYF. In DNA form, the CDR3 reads TGCAGTGACACGGGACAGGGGCCACAAGAGACCCAGTACTTC.